Below are 22 T cell receptor beta chains sequenced from a single sample in a study of T cell repertoires in cytomegalovirus infection. No antigen is known for these receptors. TCRdb reprocessed the reads with MiXCR, giving one entry per CDR3 protein. The sample lists some 68,000 distinct CDR3 sequences, approximately 22% seen once, with 60% to 80% in the top ten. The sample was PBMCs, sequenced either directly or after in vitro stimulation (not recorded which). These receptors came from a human donor in good health (CMV status not recorded). Some clones in this sample may be carry-over from other donors' samples.

There are a few counts of this clonotype. V and J are TRBV4-1 and TRBJ1-4; no reliable D call. The CDR3 runs to 13 residues. Trimming removed 3 bases from V and 3 bases from J, with 5 bases in between. Germline CDR1 MGHRA, CDR2 YSYEKL. CDR3 loop: CASSHVPNEKLFF. Written as DNA, the CDR3 is TGCGCCAGCAGCCACGTCCCTAATGAAAAACTGTTTTTT.

The chain carries TRBV2 and TRBJ1-2; TRBD1 aligns across 7 bases. The CDR3 has 13 amino acids. The V and J ends lost 7 bases and 7 bases, in that order; junction bases with no gene match: 9. Germline assignment: CDR1 SNHLY and CDR2 FYNNEI. CDR3 loop: CASTNRGPGGYTF. For the CDR3, the DNA is TGTGCCAGCACGAACAGGGGACCGGGTGGCTACACCTTC. The full variable domain, with the rest looked up from reference TRBV2 and TRBJ1-2, is EPEVTQTPSHQVTQMGQEVILRCVPISNHLYFYWYRQILGQKVEFLVSFYNNEISEKSEIFDDQFSVERPDGSNFTLKIRSTKLEDSAMYFCASTNRGPGGYTFGSGTRLTVV.

This clonotype occurred once. This rearrangement joins TRBV25-1 to TRBJ1-5; D uncertain. The CDR3 has 14 residues. V lost 1 base and J 4 bases, leaving 8 bases between the germline ends. From germline, CDR1 is MGHDK and CDR2 SYGVNS. The CDR3 DNA reads TGTGCCAGCAGTGAATCGGGGTGGAATCAGCCCCAGCATTTT. It translates to CASSESGWNQPQHF.

This sequence joins TRBV6-6 and TRBJ1-2; no firm D call. Germline V gene sequence: CDR1 MNHNY, CDR2 SVGAGI (reference sequence). Trimming took off 6 bases at V and 2 bases at J, with 10 bases between the two ends. There are 13 residues in the CDR3. CDR3 protein: CASSSQKNYGYTF. CDR3 bases: TGTGCCAGCAGCAGCCAGAAAAACTATGGCTACACCTTC.

This clonotype was found a few times. The chain combines TRBV5-5 with TRBJ2-5; D tentatively fits TRBD1 or TRBD2 (5 bases each). V was trimmed by 3 bases and J by 1 base, leaving 10 bases between them. The CDR3 totals 14 residues. Germline V CDR1 and CDR2: SGHKS, YYEKEE (reference sequence). The CDR3 bases are TGTGCCAGCAGCTACCGGGACGGCCAAGAGACCCAGTACTTC. This codes for CASSYRDGQETQYF.

The gene calls are TRBV7-9 and TRBJ2-3; D not resolved. V gave up 5 bases and J gave up 1 base, with 16 bases separating them. Germline CDR1 reads SEHNR; CDR2 reads FQNEAQ (reference sequence). CDR3 length: 16 amino acids. This CDR3 reads CASSPWSSLRTDTQYF. CDR3 nucleotides: TGTGCCAGCAGCCCTTGGAGTAGCTTACGCACAGATACGCAGTATTTT. The complete variable domain, with remaining parts taken from reference TRBV7-9 and TRBJ2-3, reads DTGVSQNPRHKITKRGQNVTFRCDPISEHNRLYWYRQTLGQGPEFLTYFQNEAQLEKSRLLSDRFSAERPKGSFSTLEIQRTEQGDSAMYLCASSPWSSLRTDTQYFGPGTRLTVL.

This clonotype was seen at least ten times. This chain uses TRBV7-2 with TRBJ2-5, with 8 bases lining up with TRBD2. The CDR3 spans 15 residues. J lost 4 bases, V lost 0 bases, and 4 bases had no gene match. Germline-derived CDR1 and CDR2 are SGHTA and FQGNSA. CDR3 sequence reads: CASSLAHGRGETQYF. In DNA form, the CDR3 reads TGTGCCAGCAGCTTAGCGCACGGGAGGGGAGAGACCCAGTACTTC.

This clonotype was detected only a few times. This chain links TRBV12-3 or TRBV12-4 with TRBJ1-6; tentative D call: TRBD1 (6 bases). The V end lost 3 bases, the J end lost 10 bases, and 28 bases lay between the germline ends. The CDR3 loop spans 19 amino acids. The CDR3 DNA reads as TGTGCCAGCAGTTTTGGGGTCTCTCGGTCGGCAGGGGTGGTCTCACCCCTCCACTTT. This codes for CASSFGVSRSAGVVSPLHF.

V and J are TRBV6-2 or TRBV6-3 and TRBJ2-7; 11 bases are a match to TRBD1. Germline CDR1 reads MNHEY; CDR2 reads SVGEGT. This CDR3 is built from 15 residues. Germline trimming cut 5 bases from V and 4 bases from J; bases unmatched to any gene: 7. The DNA of the CDR3 is TGTGCCAGCAGTCGGACAGGGGGCGCATATTACGAGCAGTACTTC. It translates to CASSRTGGAYYEQYF.

The J gene is TRBJ1-1, the V gene TRBV6-6; D may be TRBD1 (6 bases). Deletions cut 6 bases from V and 4 bases from J, with 12 bases between. The germline V gene has CDR1 MNHNY and CDR2 SVGAGI (reference sequence). The CDR3 sequence is 13 residues long. The CDR3 region is CASRETGGTEAFF. Written as DNA, the CDR3 is TGTGCCAGCAGAGAGACAGGAGGCACTGAAGCTTTCTTT.

This clonotype was observed a handful of times. The gene calls are TRBV11-2 and TRBJ2-1; TRBD2 is a possible D gene (6 bases). CDR1 and CDR2 from the germline V gene are SGHAT and FQNNGV. The length of the CDR3 is 15 residues. V lost 7 bases and J lost 3, with 16 bases in between. This CDR3 is CASTQDYSFYNEQFF. In DNA form, the CDR3 reads TGTGCCAGCACGCAGGACTATTCTTTCTACAATGAGCAGTTCTTC.

This clonotype has only a few counts. V usage is TRBV20-1 and J usage is TRBJ2-1; TRBD1 agrees at 7 bases. The V and J ends lost 2 bases and 7 bases, in that order; junction bases with no gene match: 11. The CDR3 is 15 amino acids. CDR1 DFQATT and CDR2 SNEGSKA come from the germline V gene (reference sequence). CDR3 protein: CSARSDRPRGNEQFF. CDR3 coding DNA: TGCAGTGCTAGATCGGACAGGCCTAGAGGGAATGAGCAGTTCTTC.

This clonotype was counted at least ten times. The CDR3 protein is CASSSSGHYNYGYTF. As DNA, the CDR3 is TGTGCCAGCAGCTCCTCCGGACATTACAACTATGGCTACACCTTC. This chain joins TRBV7-2 and TRBJ1-2; maybe TRBD1 (5 bases). The CDR3 covers 15 residues. V shed 4 bases and J shed 2 bases, with 14 bases lying between them. Germline lookup yields CDR1 SGHTA and CDR2 FQGNSA.

The chain links TRBV10-3 to TRBJ2-2, with D perhaps TRBD2 (6 bases). V lost 4 bases and J 3 bases, leaving 12 bases between the germline ends. This CDR3 region has 15 residues. Germline V lookup: CDR1 ENHRY, CDR2 SYGVKD. The CDR3 DNA sequence: TGTGCCATCAGTGGGGGCAAGCGGGACACCGGGGAGCTGTTTTTT. This gives the protein CAISGGKRDTGELFF.

The chain combines TRBV7-9 with TRBJ2-2; 11 positions match TRBD2. This CDR3 region has 16 residues. V was pared by 5 bases and J by 6 bases, with 8 bases of the junction left unmatched. The V gene's germline CDR1 is SEHNR and CDR2 FQNEAQ (reference sequence). The CDR3 sequence is CASSLVAGGPSGELFF. CDR3 in DNA: TGTGCCAGCAGCCTAGTAGCGGGAGGGCCCTCCGGGGAGCTGTTTTTT. Based on the CDR3 plus reference TRBV7-9 and TRBJ2-2, the full variable domain is DTGVSQNPRHKITKRGQNVTFRCDPISEHNRLYWYRQTLGQGPEFLTYFQNEAQLEKSRLLSDRFSAERPKGSFSTLEIQRTEQGDSAMYLCASSLVAGGPSGELFFGEGSRLTVL.

This clonotype was counted ten times or more. The chain carries TRBV7-8 and TRBJ2-3; D is ambiguous. The V gene's germline CDR1 is SGHVS and CDR2 FQNEAQ. The CDR3 totals 13 residues. The ends were cut back, 5 bases at V and 6 bases at J, with 12 bases in the middle. DNA for the CDR3: TGTGCCAGCAGCCCCCCGCTGGCGGATACGCAGTATTTT. It is translated as CASSPPLADTQYF.

V gene TRBV6-2 or TRBV6-3 combines with J gene TRBJ1-1; perhaps TRBD1 as D (6 bases). Germline-derived CDR1 and CDR2 are MNHEY and SVGEGT. The CDR3 spans 17 residues. Trimming left V 2 bases short and J 1 base short, with 17 bases between. CDR3 protein: CASSYLRRQVPNTEAFF. The DNA for the CDR3 is TGTGCCAGCAGTTACCTCAGGCGACAGGTACCGAACACTGAAGCTTTCTTT.

The V gene is TRBV20-1, the J gene TRBJ2-3; D is uncertain. CDR3 length: 13 amino acids. Germline V CDR1 and CDR2: DFQATT, SNEGSKA (reference sequence). The ends were cut back, 8 bases at V and 1 base at J, with 13 bases in the middle. The CDR3 nucleotides are TGCAGTACCCCGGGCGTGGGCACAGATACGCAGTATTTT. Protein product: CSTPGVGTDTQYF.

The chain couples TRBV6-8 to TRBJ2-7, with a weak D call TRBD1 (6 bases). CDR1 and CDR2 (germline): MNHGY, SAAAGT. The CDR3 sequence is 14 residues long. V dropped 6 bases and J dropped 3 bases, with 15 bases sitting between them. The CDR3 DNA reads TGTGCCAGCAGGGGGGCAGGGGACCTCTACGAGCAGTACGTC. Translating gives CASRGAGDLYEQYV.

In this sample, this clonotype turned up a few times. The chain links TRBV20-1 to TRBJ2-1; 8 bases align to TRBD2. After removal of 2 bases from V and 0 bases from J, the junction contained 9 bases not matched to a gene. Per germline, CDR1 DFQATT and CDR2 SNEGSKA (reference sequence). The CDR3 sequence is 17 residues long. The CDR3 DNA reads as TGCAGTGCTAGATCCGGGAGGGGGAGCCTCTCCTACAATGAGCAGTTCTTC. It encodes CSARSGRGSLSYNEQFF.

The chain has TRBV12-3 or TRBV12-4 and TRBJ1-5; no firm D call. This CDR3 spans 13 amino acids. V dropped 7 bases and J dropped 9 bases, with 16 bases sitting between them. The CDR3 region is CASKQTESRPQHF. The CDR3 region has the DNA TGTGCCAGCAAGCAAACAGAATCACGGCCCCAGCATTTT.

This clonotype was counted only a few times. The chain carries TRBV7-2 and TRBJ2-3, with a weak D call TRBD1 (5 bases). V lost 5 bases and J 5 bases, leaving 17 bases between the germline ends. There are 15 residues in the CDR3. The germline V gene has CDR1 SGHTA and CDR2 FQGNSA. CDR3 sequence: CASSLRGLGVDTQYF. The DNA for the CDR3 is TGTGCCAGCAGCCTCCGAGGCCTAGGGGTAGATACGCAGTATTTT. The entire variable domain, with the rest obtained from reference TRBV7-2 and TRBJ2-3, is as follows: GAGVSQSPSNKVTEKGKDVELRCDPISGHTALYWYRQSLGQGLEFLIYFQGNSAPDKSGLPSDRFSAERTGGSVSTLTIQRTQQEDSAVYLCASSLRGLGVDTQYFGPGTRLTVL.